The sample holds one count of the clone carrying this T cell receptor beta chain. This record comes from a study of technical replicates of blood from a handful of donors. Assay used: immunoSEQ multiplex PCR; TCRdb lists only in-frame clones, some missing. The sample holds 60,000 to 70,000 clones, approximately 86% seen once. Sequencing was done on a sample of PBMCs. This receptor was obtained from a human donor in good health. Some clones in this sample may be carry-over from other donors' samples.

The CDR3 protein is CSARDRGGEYF. The CDR3 coding sequence is TGCAGTGCTAGAGATCGCGGGGGGGAGTATTTT. This chain uses TRBV20-1 with TRBJ2-3; 9 nucleotides line up with TRBD2. The germline gives CDR1 DFQATT, CDR2 SNEGSKA (reference sequence). V lost 0 bases, J lost 13 bases, and 2 bases stayed unmatched. The CDR3 has 11 amino acids.